What follows are 4 T cell receptor beta chains derived from one specimen sequenced in a study of T cell responses to AZD1222 COVID-19 vaccine. TCRdb's table, derived via immunoSEQ multiplex PCR, lists solely in-frame clones and lacks some. This sample has 100,000 or so clones, with about 89% found just once. The source material was peripheral blood, sampled 28 days after the second AZD1222 dose. The receptors were sampled from an adult who received the AZD1222 COVID-19 vaccine.

V gene TRBV27 combines with J gene TRBJ1-1; tentatively, D is TRBD1 (5 bases). The CDR3 spans 15 residues. Germline CDR1 is MNHEY and CDR2 is SMNVEV (reference sequence). V lost 5 bases and J 3 bases, leaving 16 bases between the germline ends. As DNA, the CDR3 is TGTGCCAGCAGTAAAGACAGCCCATTAGACACTGAAGCTTTCTTT. As protein: CASSKDSPLDTEAFF.

V is TRBV4-3 and J is TRBJ2-1; D ambiguous. Germline V gene sequence: CDR1 LGHNA, CDR2 YSLEER. Trimming cost V 8 bases and J 0 bases, with 11 bases left between them. CDR3 length: 14 amino acids. CDR3 coding DNA: TGCGCCAGCTCCCTTTGGAGCTCCTACAATGAGCAGTTCTTC. Translation gives CASSLWSSYNEQFF.

The rearrangement links TRBV27 to TRBJ1-5; D may be TRBD1 (5 bases). V lost 3 bases and J 3 bases, leaving 15 bases between the germline ends. Germline loops: CDR1 MNHEY, CDR2 SMNVEV (reference sequence). This CDR3 is built from 16 residues. In nucleotides, the CDR3 is TGTGCCAGCAGTTTGGGGGACCGCTCCTTCAATCAGCCCCAGCATTTT. As protein: CASSLGDRSFNQPQHF.

This chain uses TRBV14 with TRBJ1-2; D might be TRBD1 (5 bases). The CDR3 has 15 residues. V gave up 4 bases and J gave up 4 bases, with 16 bases separating them. Germline V gene lookup returns CDR1 SGHDN and CDR2 FVKESK. CDR3 loop: CASSRDRTGGYGYTF. The CDR3, as DNA: TGTGCCAGCAGCCGAGACCGGACTGGGGGCTATGGCTACACCTTC.